The 32 T cell receptor beta chains below were found in one sample sequenced in a study of cytomegalovirus exposure and HLA in healthy donors (dated by TCRdb to about 2017). Library generation was performed with the immunoSEQ multiplex PCR assay. For the multiplex PCR, a mixture combining 60 forward primers for TCR Vbeta segments and 13 reverse primers for TCR Jbeta segments was used. TCRdb took this table from immuneACCESS and kept in-frame rearrangements with V and J called. Such tables lack part of the clones; where checked against another copy, unresolved V genes explain under half of the gap, and the rest is unexplained. Recorded for this sample are 120,000 to 150,000 clones; less than 85% of them occurred a single time. The ten largest clones represent around 1.9% of the sample. Input material: PBMCs. The receptors shown here come from a man in his forties in good health and CMV-seronegative.

The chain combines TRBV11-2 with TRBJ2-1; D perhaps matches TRBD2 (6 bases). Germline CDR1 and CDR2: SGHAT and FQNNGV. This CDR3 region has 16 residues. V was trimmed by 5 bases and J by 3 bases, leaving 17 bases between them. The CDR3 coding sequence is TGTGCCAGCAGCCCCCGGAGGGAAGGACTCTACAATGAGCAGTTCTTC. Encoded protein: CASSPRREGLYNEQFF. The full variable domain, rest sourced from reference TRBV11-2 and TRBJ2-1, is EAGVAQSPRYKIIEKRQSVAFWCNPISGHATLYWYQQILGQGPKLLIQFQNNGVVDDSQLPKDRFSAERLKGVDSTLKIQPAKLEDSAVYLCASSPRREGLYNEQFFGPGTRLTVL.

This rearrangement joins TRBV7-9 to TRBJ2-1, with TRBD2 matching 9 bases. Germline V gene sequence: CDR1 SEHNR, CDR2 FQNEAQ (reference sequence). J lost 1 base, V lost 5 bases, and 12 bases had no gene match. This CDR3 has 18 residues. CDR3: CASSPPLTSGRSYNEQFF. As DNA, the CDR3 is TGTGCCAGCAGCCCCCCCTTAACTAGCGGGCGGTCCTACAATGAGCAGTTCTTC.

The chain has TRBV5-1 and TRBJ2-2, with TRBD1 as a possible D gene (6 bases). In germline, CDR1 is SGHRS, CDR2 YFSETQ. V lost 4 bases and J lost 4, with 17 bases in between. The CDR3 contains 16 residues. The CDR3 loop is CASSPDRMPFTGELFF. CDR3 nucleotide sequence: TGCGCCAGCAGCCCCGACAGGATGCCTTTCACCGGGGAGCTGTTTTTT.

The chain employs TRBV7-2 and TRBJ1-1, with D possibly TRBD1 on 6 matching bases. The CDR3 spans 14 residues. The germline gives CDR1 SGHTA, CDR2 FQGNSA. Trimming cost V 6 bases and J 1 base, with 12 bases left between them. CDR3 sequence: CASRSQGKNTEAFF. For the CDR3, the DNA is TGTGCCAGCAGATCTCAGGGGAAGAACACTGAAGCTTTCTTT.

This chain links TRBV5-4 with TRBJ2-5; 10 bases are shared with TRBD1. The J call may be wrong; the DNA end is better matched by TRBJ2-7. CDR1 and CDR2 from the germline V gene are SGHNT and YYREEE (reference sequence). CDR3 length equals 14 residues. The CDR3 DNA is TGTGCCAGCAGCTCCGGGACAGGGGAATACGAGCAGTACTTC. It specifies CASSSGTGEYEQYF.

The chain carries TRBV5-6 and TRBJ2-5, with a tentative D call TRBD1 (5 bases). Trimming removed 0 bases at V and 5 bases at J, with 17 bases between. CDR1 is SGHDT, CDR2 YYEEEE, per germline. The CDR3 totals 16 residues. The CDR3 here is CASSLARAGPRETQYF. CDR3 bases: TGTGCCAGCAGCTTGGCCAGGGCAGGTCCGCGGGAGACCCAGTACTTC.

The chain employs TRBV6-5 and TRBJ1-2; 8 bases line up with TRBD1. The CDR3 covers 13 residues. Germline CDR1 reads MNHEY; CDR2 reads SVGAGI. Trimming removed 7 bases from V and 6 bases from J; junction bases left unmatched: 7. The CDR3 region is CASTLDRVDGYTF. The DNA for the CDR3 is TGTGCCAGCACCCTGGACAGGGTTGATGGCTACACCTTC.

This clone was seen once. The gene calls are TRBV4-3 and TRBJ2-1; D is unclear. The V end lost 3 bases, the J end lost 5 bases, and 17 bases lay between the germline ends. The V gene's germline CDR1 is LGHNA and CDR2 YSLEER. This CDR3 region has 16 residues. CDR3 in DNA: TGCGCCAGCAGCCATGTACCGGGTACCCCGAACAATGAGCAGTTCTTC. Its protein product is CASSHVPGTPNNEQFF.

This clone has just one count. The chain uses TRBV18 and TRBJ2-5; 9 nucleotides agree with TRBD1. The CDR3 spans 18 residues. The V gene's germline CDR1 is KGHSH and CDR2 LQKENI. With V trimmed by 4 bases and J by 3 bases, 15 bases remained unmatched. The CDR3 region is CASSLLSPGQGRKETQYF. The CDR3 coding sequence is TGTGCCAGCTCACTTTTATCCCCGGGACAGGGAAGGAAAGAGACCCAGTACTTC.

The V and J genes are TRBV2 and TRBJ2-3, with TRBD2 as a possible D gene (5 bases). Germline values: CDR1 SNHLY, CDR2 FYNNEI. The CDR3 extends over 15 amino acids. The V and J ends lost 2 bases and 2 bases respectively, with 11 bases between them. CDR3 sequence reads: CASSENGISTDTQYF. Here the CDR3 DNA reads TGTGCCAGCAGTGAAAACGGGATTTCCACAGATACGCAGTATTTT.

The chain uses TRBV7-2 and TRBJ2-7, with unresolved D. V lost 4 bases and J lost 0, with 4 bases in between. Germline assignment: CDR1 SGHTA and CDR2 FQGNSA. The CDR3 has 12 amino acids. CDR3 sequence (DNA): TGTGCCAGCAGCTATAGCTCCTACGAGCAGTACTTC. Amino acids: CASSYSSYEQYF.

V is TRBV23-1 and J is TRBJ2-2; TRBD2 might be the D (5 bases). TRBV23-1 falls under the ORF class, with uncertain function. There are 13 residues in the CDR3. Trimming removed 2 bases at V and 9 bases at J, with 10 bases between. The CDR3 DNA follows: TGCGCCAGCAGTCAACGGGGATTCTGGGAGCTGTTTTTT. This codes for CASSQRGFWELFF.

The chain is built from TRBV15 and TRBJ2-3, with D unresolved. V was clipped by 0 bases and J by 0 bases, with 4 bases between them. Germline loops: CDR1 LNHNV, CDR2 YYDKDF (reference sequence). The CDR3 extends over 14 amino acids. CDR3 sequence: CATSRERSTDTQYF. In nucleotides, the CDR3 is TGTGCCACCAGCAGAGAACGGAGCACAGATACGCAGTATTTT.

The rearrangement links TRBV27 to TRBJ2-1; perhaps TRBD1 as D (5 bases). Trimming removed 5 bases at V and 4 bases at J, with 12 bases between. CDR1 is MNHEY, CDR2 SMNVEV, per germline (reference sequence). CDR3 size: 14 residues. The CDR3 DNA reads as TGTGCCAGCAGTACACTGCAGGGATACAATGAGCAGTTCTTC. Its translation: CASSTLQGYNEQFF.

The chain joins TRBV19 to TRBJ2-5; TRBD1 matches 8 bases. The DNA end favors TRBJ2-7, so the J call may be wrong. The CDR3 loop spans 14 amino acids. Germline V gene data show CDR1 as LNHDA and CDR2 as SQIVND (reference sequence). The CDR3 coding sequence is TGTGCCAGTGCCAGACAGGGGAAAAGCAACGAGCAGTACTTC. It translates to CASARQGKSNEQYF.

The CDR3 loop is CSAGSEKLFF. DNA of the CDR3: TGCAGCGCCGGGTCTGAAAAACTGTTTTTT. The rearrangement joins TRBV29-1 to TRBJ1-4; D is undetermined. This CDR3 has 10 residues. CDR1 SQVTM and CDR2 ANQGSEA come from the germline V gene. Trimming removed 7 bases at V and 7 bases at J, with 7 bases between.

J is TRBJ2-7 and V is TRBV27; 7 bases map to TRBD1. CDR1 MNHEY and CDR2 SMNVEV come from the germline V gene (reference sequence). V was pared by 3 bases and J by 11 bases, with 7 bases of the junction left unmatched. CDR3 size: 12 residues. CDR3 bases: TGTGCCAGCAGTTTTTTCAGGGGGAACAAGTACTTC. This encodes CASSFFRGNKYF.

The CDR3 DNA reads as TGTGCCAGTTGGGGACTAGCGGGAGGTAGGGATGAGCAGTTCTTC. Amino acid sequence: CASWGLAGGRDEQFF. This sequence joins TRBV6-4 and TRBJ2-1; 15 bases map to TRBD2. The CDR3 is 15 amino acids. CDR1 is MRHNA and CDR2 is SNTAGT in the germline V gene. The V and J ends lost 9 bases and 8 bases, in that order; junction bases with no gene match: 8.

This rearrangement joins TRBV27 to TRBJ1-6, with 11 bases aligning to TRBD1. The CDR3 is made up of 14 amino acids. Germline V lookup: CDR1 MNHEY, CDR2 SMNVEV (reference sequence). The ends lost 5 bases at V and 10 bases at J; junction bases unmatched: 4. The CDR3 DNA sequence: TGTGCCAGCAGTCAGAGGGACAGGGGGTCACCCCTCCACTTT. Its protein product is CASSQRDRGSPLHF.

The table lists this clone with a few counts. The chain joins TRBV28 to TRBJ1-1; TRBD1 aligns across 10 bases. The CDR3 covers 15 residues. Germline values: CDR1 MDHEN, CDR2 SYDVKM. V lost 5 bases and J lost 4; bases outside the gene matches: 7. Here the CDR3 reads CASSPRQGASTEAFF. Written as DNA, the CDR3 is TGTGCCAGCAGTCCGCGACAGGGGGCCTCCACTGAAGCTTTCTTT.

This clone was seen a handful of times. The chain employs TRBV19 and TRBJ2-1; 13 bases map to TRBD2. This CDR3 is built from 17 residues. Trimming took 0 bases from V and 7 from J; bases not matched to a gene: 6. Germline loops: CDR1 LNHDA, CDR2 SQIVND (reference sequence). The CDR3, as DNA: TGTGCCAGTAGTATAGATAGGGGGACTAGCGGGGTTAATGAGCAGTTCTTC. Protein sequence: CASSIDRGTSGVNEQFF. The variable domain in full, with the rest retrieved from reference TRBV19 and TRBJ2-1, is DGGITQSPKYLFRKEGQNVTLSCEQNLNHDAMYWYRQDPGQGLRLIYYSQIVNDFQKGDIAEGYSVSREKKESFPLTVTSAQKNPTAFYLCASSIDRGTSGVNEQFFGPGTRLTVL.

The chain recombines TRBV28 with TRBJ1-2; 9 positions match TRBD1. The CDR3 is 16 amino acids. V lost 3 bases and J lost 2; bases outside the gene matches: 7. Germline V gene data show CDR1 as MDHEN and CDR2 as SYDVKM. This CDR3 is CASSLEDRGRNYGYTF. The CDR3 coding sequence is TGTGCCAGCAGTTTGGAGGACAGGGGACGAAACTATGGCTACACCTTC.

The chain carries TRBV11-1 and TRBJ1-6; the match to TRBD1 covers 10 bases. This CDR3 has 15 residues. The junction had 4 bases not matched to a gene; V was cut back by 5 bases and J by 6 bases. Germline loops: CDR1 SGHAT, CDR2 FQDESV (reference sequence). CDR3 protein: CASSGGTGVNSPLHF. The CDR3, as DNA: TGTGCCAGCAGCGGAGGGACAGGGGTTAATTCACCCCTCCACTTT.

On this clone: Mismatch with germline at one junction end may stem from a read error. The chain combines TRBV4-1 with TRBJ2-4; 9 bases are a match to TRBD1. Looked up from germline, CDR1 is MGHRA and CDR2 is YSYEKL. The CDR3 length is 16 residues. The CDR3 sequence is CASSRPGTGPKNSQYF. The CDR3 DNA follows: TGCGCCAGCAGCCGGCCCGGGACAGGGCCCAAAAACAGTCAGTACTTC.

The chain carries TRBV28 and TRBJ2-7, with a possible D match to TRBD2 (6 bases). Trimming cost V 7 bases and J 7 bases, with 17 bases left between them. The germline V gene has CDR1 MDHEN and CDR2 SYDVKM. CDR3 length: 13 amino acids. CDR3 sequence (DNA): TGTGCCAGCACCCCCCCAGGGAGGTGGGAGCAGTACTTC. Its protein product is CASTPPGRWEQYF.

The rearrangement links TRBV19 to TRBJ2-3; 9 bases align to TRBD1. CDR1 LNHDA and CDR2 SQIVND come from the germline V gene (reference sequence). V lost 3 bases and J lost 6; bases outside the gene matches: 10. The length of the CDR3 is 16 residues. The CDR3 spells CASSIVPGQGLDTQYF. The DNA for the CDR3 is TGTGCCAGTAGTATCGTCCCGGGACAGGGTTTGGATACGCAGTATTTT. Together with reference TRBV19 and TRBJ2-3, the CDR3 gives the full variable domain: DGGITQSPKYLFRKEGQNVTLSCEQNLNHDAMYWYRQDPGQGLRLIYYSQIVNDFQKGDIAEGYSVSREKKESFPLTVTSAQKNPTAFYLCASSIVPGQGLDTQYFGPGTRLTVL.

The genes are TRBV28 and TRBJ2-5, with a weak D call TRBD2 (6 bases). Germline CDR1 is MDHEN and CDR2 is SYDVKM. The CDR3 has 14 amino acids. Trimming cost V 2 bases and J 4 bases, with 11 bases left between them. The CDR3: CASSLGGLLETQYF. In nucleotides, the CDR3 is TGTGCCAGCAGTTTAGGAGGGCTACTAGAGACCCAGTACTTC.

Concerning this clone itself: Germline and junction disagree at one end, which may indicate a read error. The gene calls are TRBV29-1 and TRBJ2-4, with D possibly TRBD2 on 6 matching bases. The CDR3 runs 16 residues. CDR1 is SQVTM, CDR2 ANQGSEA, per germline. CDR3 in DNA: TGCAGCGTTGAGTTCAATCCCCCACTAGCCAAAAACAGTCAGTACTTC. Protein sequence: CSVEFNPPLAKNSQYF.

V gene TRBV19 combines with J gene TRBJ2-2; the match to TRBD1 covers 8 bases. CDR1 and CDR2 from the germline V gene are LNHDA and SQIVND (reference sequence). V was pared by 3 bases and J by 6 bases, with 3 bases of the junction left unmatched. The CDR3 is 14 amino acids. CDR3: CASSIRTGSGELFF. As DNA, the CDR3 is TGTGCCAGTAGTATTAGGACAGGGTCCGGGGAGCTGTTTTTT.

The J gene is TRBJ2-7, the V gene TRBV5-5; 10 nucleotides line up with TRBD1. The CDR3 length is 15 residues. The V gene's germline CDR1 is SGHKS and CDR2 YYEKEE (reference sequence). After removal of 4 bases from V and 5 bases from J, the junction contained 9 bases not matched to a gene. CDR3 residues: CASSAYRDRGDEQYF. The CDR3 DNA follows: TGTGCCAGCAGCGCATACCGGGACAGGGGCGACGAGCAGTACTTC.

This clone was detected only a few times. The chain couples TRBV7-3 to TRBJ2-3; D gene unclear. CDR3 length: 13 amino acids. Looked up from germline, CDR1 is SGHTA and CDR2 is FQGTGA. Trimming took 0 bases from V and 5 from J, leaving 6 bases between them. This CDR3 reads CASSLTYGDTQYF. The DNA of the CDR3 is TGTGCCAGCAGCTTAACGTACGGAGATACGCAGTATTTT.

The chain carries TRBV14 and TRBJ2-3; 8 bases match TRBD2. Trimming removed 3 bases from V and 4 bases from J; junction bases left unmatched: 9. The CDR3 totals 16 residues. Germline CDR1 is SGHDN and CDR2 is FVKESK. CDR3 in DNA: TGTGCCAGCAGCCAGCGGACTAGCCCTCCATCAGATACGCAGTATTTT. Translated: CASSQRTSPPSDTQYF.